Sequencing of this T cell receptor beta chain was carried out in a study of early T cells in non-severe SARS-CoV-2 infection. MiXCR was run by TCRdb on the 5' RACE reads, yielding one entry per CDR3 protein. In the table there are 69,000 or so distinct CDR3 sequences, roughly 13% of which are singletons. The CDR3 has 17 residues. After removal of 4 bases from V and 5 bases from J, the junction contained 8 bases not matched to a gene. Germline assignment: CDR1 KGHDR and CDR2 SFDVKD. This clonotype was seen repeatedly, ten times or more. Sequenced sample: whole blood. This rearrangement joins TRBV24-1 to TRBJ2-5; 14 bases map to TRBD2. This sequence originates from an adult who was a healthcare worker with PCR-confirmed SARS-CoV-2 infection or an uninfected control (not recorded which). CDR3 coding DNA: TGTGCCACCAGTGACCCCGGGACTAGCGGGGGTCCGGAGACCCAGTACTTC. As protein: CATSDPGTSGGPETQYF.